This TCR beta chain originates from a study of blood T cell repertoires in COVID-19. Across the whole study: Specimens from acute and convalescent COVID-19 originated in the United States, Italy and Spain.

Authors' data handling: Estimation of nucleated cell counts was performed using reference gene primer amplification. TCRdb's table, derived via immunoSEQ multiplex PCR, lists solely in-frame clones and lacks some. V, J and clone size derive from that table, while D and trimming were established from the DNA sequence. The profile covers approximately 76,000 clones, with 86% appearing a single time and approximately 17% taken by the ten largest. CDR3 size: 16 residues. J lost 10 bases, V lost 8 bases, and 14 bases had no gene match. Germline V gene sequence: CDR1 SNHLY, CDR2 FYNNEI. The sequence derives from an elderly man in a cohort sampled during active COVID-19. The rearrangement uses TRBV2 and TRBJ1-4, with 12 positions matching TRBD1. Sequencing used peripheral blood. The CDR3 DNA sequence: TGTGCCAGCCCCGCGGAGATGGGACAGGGGGCCCGAAAACTGTTTTTT. Its translation: CASPAEMGQGARKLFF.